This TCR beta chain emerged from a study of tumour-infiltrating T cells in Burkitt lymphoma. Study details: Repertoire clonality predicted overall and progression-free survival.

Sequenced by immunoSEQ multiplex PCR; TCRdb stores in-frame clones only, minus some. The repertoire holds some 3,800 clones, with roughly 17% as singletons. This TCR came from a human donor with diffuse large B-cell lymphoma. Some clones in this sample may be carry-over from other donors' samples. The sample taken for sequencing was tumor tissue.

In DNA, the CDR3 is TGTGCCTGGAGTATGGGGTGGGAGGGGGAAGGGGCTTTCTTT. Amino acid sequence: CAWSMGWEGEGAFF. The J gene is TRBJ1-1, the V gene TRBV30, with D possibly matching TRBD1 (6 bases). CDR1 is GTSNPN and CDR2 is SVGIG in the germline V gene (reference sequence). Trimming shortened V by 2 bases and J by 11 bases, and 21 bases separated the two germline ends. This CDR3 spans 14 amino acids.